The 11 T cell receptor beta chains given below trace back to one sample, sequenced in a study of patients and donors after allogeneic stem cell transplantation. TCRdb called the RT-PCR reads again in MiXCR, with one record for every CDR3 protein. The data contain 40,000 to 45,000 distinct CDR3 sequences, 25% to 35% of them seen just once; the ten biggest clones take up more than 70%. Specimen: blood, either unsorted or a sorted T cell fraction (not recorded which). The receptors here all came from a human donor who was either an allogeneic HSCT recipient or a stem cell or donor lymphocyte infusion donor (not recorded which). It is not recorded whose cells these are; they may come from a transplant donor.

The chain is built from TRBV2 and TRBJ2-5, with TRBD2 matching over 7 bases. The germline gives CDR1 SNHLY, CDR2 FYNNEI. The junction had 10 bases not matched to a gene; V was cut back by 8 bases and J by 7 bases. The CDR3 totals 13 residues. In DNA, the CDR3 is TGTGCCAGCGGCCCTAGCGGCCCTGGGACCCAGTACTTC. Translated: CASGPSGPGTQYF.

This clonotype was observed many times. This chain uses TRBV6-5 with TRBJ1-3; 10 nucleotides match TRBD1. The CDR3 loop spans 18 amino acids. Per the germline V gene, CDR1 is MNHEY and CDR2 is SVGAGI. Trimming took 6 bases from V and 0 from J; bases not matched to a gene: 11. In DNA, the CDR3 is TGTGCCAGCAGACCCCGGGACAGGGGCCTATTCTCTGGAAACACCATATATTTT. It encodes CASRPRDRGLFSGNTIYF.

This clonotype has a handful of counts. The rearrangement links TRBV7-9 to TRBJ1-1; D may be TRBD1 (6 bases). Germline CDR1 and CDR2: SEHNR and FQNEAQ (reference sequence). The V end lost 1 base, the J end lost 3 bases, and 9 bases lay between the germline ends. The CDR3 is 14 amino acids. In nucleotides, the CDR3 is TGTGCCAGCAGCTTAGTGCAGGGGTACACTGAAGCTTTCTTT. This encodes CASSLVQGYTEAFF.

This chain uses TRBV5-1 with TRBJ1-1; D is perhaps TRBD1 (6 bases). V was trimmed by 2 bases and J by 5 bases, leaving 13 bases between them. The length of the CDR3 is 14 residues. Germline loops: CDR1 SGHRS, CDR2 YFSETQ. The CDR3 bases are TGCGCCAGCAGCTTCAGGGGTCGGGGAACTGAAGCTTTCTTT. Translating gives CASSFRGRGTEAFF.

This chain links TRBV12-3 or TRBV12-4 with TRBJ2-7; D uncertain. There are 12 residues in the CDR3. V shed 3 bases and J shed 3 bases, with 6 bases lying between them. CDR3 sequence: CASSFVGYEQYF. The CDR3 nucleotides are TGTGCCAGCAGTTTTGTGGGCTACGAGCAGTACTTC.

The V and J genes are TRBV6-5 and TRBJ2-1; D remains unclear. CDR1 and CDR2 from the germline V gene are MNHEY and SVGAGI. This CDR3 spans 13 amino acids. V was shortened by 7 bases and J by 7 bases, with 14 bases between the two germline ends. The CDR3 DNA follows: TGTGCCAGCAATCTCAGGAGAGGTAATGAGCAGTTCTTC. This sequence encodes CASNLRRGNEQFF.

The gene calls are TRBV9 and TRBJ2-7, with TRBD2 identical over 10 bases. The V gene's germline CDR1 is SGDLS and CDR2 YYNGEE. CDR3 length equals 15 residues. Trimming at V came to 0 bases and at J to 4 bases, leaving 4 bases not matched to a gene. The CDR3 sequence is CASSVGSSGSYEQYF. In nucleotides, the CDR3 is TGTGCCAGCAGCGTAGGGTCTAGCGGGAGTTACGAGCAGTACTTC. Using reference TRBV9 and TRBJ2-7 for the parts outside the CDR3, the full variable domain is DSGVTQTPKHLITATGQRVTLRCSPRSGDLSVYWYQQSLDQGLQFLIQYYNGEERAKGNILERFSAQQFPDLHSELNLSSLELGDSALYFCASSVGSSGSYEQYFGPGTRLTVT.

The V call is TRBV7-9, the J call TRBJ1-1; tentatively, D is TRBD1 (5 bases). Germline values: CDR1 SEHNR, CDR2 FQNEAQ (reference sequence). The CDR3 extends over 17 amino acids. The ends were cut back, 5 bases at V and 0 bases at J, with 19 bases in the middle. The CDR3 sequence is CASSLTGLPTLNTEAFF. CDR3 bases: TGTGCCAGCAGCCTTACGGGACTCCCAACTTTGAACACTGAAGCTTTCTTT.

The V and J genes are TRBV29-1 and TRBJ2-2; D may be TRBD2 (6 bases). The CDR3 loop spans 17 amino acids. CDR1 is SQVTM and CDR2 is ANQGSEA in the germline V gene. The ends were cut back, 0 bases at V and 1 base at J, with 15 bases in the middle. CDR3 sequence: CSVEERGGFWNTGELFF. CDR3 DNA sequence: TGCAGCGTTGAAGAACGGGGAGGTTTCTGGAACACCGGGGAGCTGTTTTTT.

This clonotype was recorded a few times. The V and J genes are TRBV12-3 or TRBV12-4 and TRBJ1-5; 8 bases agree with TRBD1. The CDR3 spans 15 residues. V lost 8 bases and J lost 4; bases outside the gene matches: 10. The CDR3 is CASQTQGAANQPQHF. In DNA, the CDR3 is TGTGCCAGCCAGACTCAGGGGGCAGCGAATCAGCCCCAGCATTTT.

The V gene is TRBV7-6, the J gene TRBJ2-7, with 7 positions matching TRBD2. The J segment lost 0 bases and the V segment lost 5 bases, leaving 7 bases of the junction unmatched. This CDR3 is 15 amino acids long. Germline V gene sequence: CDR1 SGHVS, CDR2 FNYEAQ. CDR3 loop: CASSNLAVLSYEQYF. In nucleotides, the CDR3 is TGTGCCAGCAGCAACCTAGCGGTCCTCTCCTACGAGCAGTACTTC. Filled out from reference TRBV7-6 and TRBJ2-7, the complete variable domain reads GAGVSQSPRYKVTKRGQDVALRCDPISGHVSLYWYRQALGQGPEFLTYFNYEAQQDKSGLPNDRFSAERPEGSISTLTIQRTEQRDSAMYRCASSNLAVLSYEQYFGPGTRLTVT.